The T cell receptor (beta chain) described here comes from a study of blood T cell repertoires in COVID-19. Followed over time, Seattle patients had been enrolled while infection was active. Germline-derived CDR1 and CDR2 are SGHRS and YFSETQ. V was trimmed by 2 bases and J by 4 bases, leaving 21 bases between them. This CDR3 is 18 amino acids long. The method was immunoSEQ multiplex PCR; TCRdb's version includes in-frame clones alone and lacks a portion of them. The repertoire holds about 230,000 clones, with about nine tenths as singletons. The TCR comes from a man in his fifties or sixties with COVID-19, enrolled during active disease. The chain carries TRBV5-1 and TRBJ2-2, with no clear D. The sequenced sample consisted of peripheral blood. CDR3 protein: CASSFGSRRIRGTGELFF. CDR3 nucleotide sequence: TGCGCCAGCAGCTTTGGATCCCGGAGAATCCGAGGCACCGGGGAGCTGTTTTTT. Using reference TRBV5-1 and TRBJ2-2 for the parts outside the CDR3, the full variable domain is KAGVTQTPRYLIKTRGQQVTLSCSPISGHRSVSWYQQTPGQGLQFLFEYFSETQRNKGNFPGRFSGRQFSNSRSEMNVSTLELGDSALYLCASSFGSRRIRGTGELFFGEGSRLTVL.